One and the same sample provided the 21 T cell receptor beta chains below, sequenced in a study of early T cells in non-severe SARS-CoV-2 infection. In TCRdb, the 5' RACE reads were re-called with MiXCR into one record per CDR3 protein. The sample shows tens of thousands of distinct CDR3 sequences, less than 20% of them seen only once. The sample taken for sequencing was whole blood. These receptors all come from an adult who was a healthcare worker with PCR-confirmed SARS-CoV-2 infection or an uninfected control (not recorded which).

This clonotype was detected once. This chain connects TRBV7-8 to TRBJ2-7; 7 positions agree with TRBD2. The V gene's germline CDR1 is SGHVS and CDR2 FQNEAQ. The trim removed 4 bases at V and 2 bases at J, leaving 5 bases unmatched. The CDR3 sequence is 14 residues long. The CDR3 reads CASSWGDYTYEQYF. CDR3 DNA sequence: TGTGCCAGCAGCTGGGGGGACTACACCTACGAGCAGTACTTC. Looking up the rest from reference TRBV7-8 and TRBJ2-7 gives the full variable domain: GAGVSQSPRYKVAKRGQDVALRCDPISGHVSLFWYQQALGQGPEFLTYFQNEAQLDKSGLPSDRFFAERPEGSVSTLKIQRTQQEDSAVYLCASSWGDYTYEQYFGPGTRLTVT.

This rearrangement joins TRBV4-1 to TRBJ1-5; D ambiguous. Germline V gives CDR1 MGHRA, CDR2 YSYEKL. CDR3 length: 14 residues. Trimming shortened V by 0 bases and J by 4 bases, and 7 bases separated the two germline ends. CDR3 nucleotides: TGCGCCAGCAGCCAAGAAAGGGCTAATCAGCCCCAGCATTTT. Translation gives CASSQERANQPQHF.

The rearrangement uses TRBV6-1 and TRBJ1-2; D gene uncertain. From germline, CDR1 is MNHNS and CDR2 SASEGT. V lost 2 bases, J lost 2 bases, and 15 bases lay in between. CDR3 size: 16 residues. CDR3 region: CASSETWARDNYGYTF. CDR3 coding DNA: TGTGCCAGCAGTGAAACATGGGCCAGAGACAACTATGGCTACACCTTC.

This chain connects TRBV19 to TRBJ2-2; D not certain. Germline V gene data show CDR1 as LNHDA and CDR2 as SQIVND (reference sequence). The CDR3 is 12 amino acids. V was shortened by 7 bases and J by 4 bases, with 7 bases between the two germline ends. This chain's CDR3 is CASTWITGELFF. The DNA of the CDR3 is TGTGCCAGTACATGGATCACCGGGGAGCTGTTTTTT.

The chain uses TRBV19 and TRBJ2-5; tentatively, D is TRBD2 (6 bases). The germline V and J ends were trimmed by 0 bases and 1 base, with 15 bases remaining between them. CDR1 is LNHDA and CDR2 is SQIVND in the germline V gene (reference sequence). The CDR3 has 17 amino acids. As DNA, the CDR3 is TGTGCCAGTAGTATAGACGGGGGTTCGGACTTCCAAGAGACCCAGTACTTC. This encodes CASSIDGGSDFQETQYF.

At least ten counts were recorded for this clonotype. This rearrangement joins TRBV11-2 to TRBJ2-7; 9 positions agree with TRBD1. There are 14 residues in the CDR3. V lost 3 bases and J lost 5; bases outside the gene matches: 5. Germline V gives CDR1 SGHAT, CDR2 FQNNGV. Here the CDR3 reads CASSLGQGRNEQYF. Written as DNA, the CDR3 is TGTGCCAGCAGCTTGGGACAGGGTAGAAACGAGCAGTACTTC.

J is TRBJ1-4 and V is TRBV19, with D hard to call. The germline gives CDR1 LNHDA, CDR2 SQIVND (reference sequence). The CDR3 spans 15 residues. V dropped 3 bases and J dropped 0 bases, with 8 bases sitting between them. The CDR3 region is CASSIDTSTNEKLFF. CDR3 nucleotide sequence: TGTGCCAGTAGTATCGACACCTCAACTAATGAAAAACTGTTTTTT.

J is TRBJ1-5 and V is TRBV6-2 or TRBV6-3, with D hard to call. This CDR3 has 12 residues. Trimming stripped 4 bases from V and 9 bases from J, with 10 bases between. In germline, CDR1 is MNHEY, CDR2 SVGEGT. The DNA of the CDR3 is TGTGCCAGCAGTTCGGGCCCGCGGCCCCAGCATTTT. Its translation: CASSSGPRPQHF.

The rearrangement links TRBV12-3 or TRBV12-4 to TRBJ2-7; perhaps D is TRBD1 or TRBD2 (6 bases each). V was clipped by 7 bases and J by 3 bases, with 16 bases between them. The CDR3 is 14 residues long. CDR3 sequence reads: CASTTGAAYYEQYF. As DNA, the CDR3 is TGTGCCAGCACCACGGGGGCGGCCTACTACGAGCAGTACTTC.

V is TRBV7-9 and J is TRBJ1-1, with 8 bases aligning to TRBD1. Per the germline V gene, CDR1 is SEHNR and CDR2 is FQNEAQ (reference sequence). This CDR3 is built from 16 residues. Unmatched junction bases numbered 12, after V lost 5 bases and J lost 4 bases. CDR3 DNA sequence: TGTGCCAGCAGCACTAGACAGGGGCTGGGGGTCACTGAAGCTTTCTTT. It is translated as CASSTRQGLGVTEAFF.

The chain combines TRBV25-1 with TRBJ2-1, with no clear D. The germline V and J ends were trimmed by 1 base and 7 bases, with 14 bases remaining between them. From germline, CDR1 is MGHDK and CDR2 SYGVNS. The CDR3 covers 15 residues. This CDR3 reads CASSEWQLKANEQFF. The CDR3 DNA sequence: TGTGCCAGCAGTGAATGGCAGTTAAAGGCAAATGAGCAGTTCTTC.

The V and J genes are TRBV18 and TRBJ2-2; D is unclear. The CDR3 is made up of 14 amino acids. From germline, CDR1 is KGHSH and CDR2 LQKENI. The ends were cut back, 4 bases at V and 4 bases at J, with 10 bases in the middle. The CDR3 DNA is TGTGCCAGCTCACTCCAGTTGGGCACCGGGGAGCTGTTTTTT. It specifies CASSLQLGTGELFF.

The J gene is TRBJ2-1, the V gene TRBV13; TRBD2 matches at 8 bases. In germline, CDR1 is PRHDT, CDR2 FYEKMQ (reference sequence). V lost 2 bases and J lost 8; bases outside the gene matches: 8. This CDR3 has 15 amino acids. The CDR3 coding sequence is TGTGCCAGCAGCTTAAGGACTAGCCTTGCGGATGAGCAGTTCTTC. Amino acid sequence: CASSLRTSLADEQFF. The complete variable domain, with remaining parts taken from reference TRBV13 and TRBJ2-1, reads AAGVIQSPRHLIKEKRETATLKCYPIPRHDTVYWYQQGPGQDPQFLISFYEKMQSDKGSIPDRFSAQQFSDYHSELNMSSLELGDSALYFCASSLRTSLADEQFFGPGTRLTVL.

V and J are TRBV27 and TRBJ1-1; D gene uncertain. Trimming pared 1 base from V and 1 base from J, leaving 7 bases between. The germline CDR1 and CDR2 sequences are MNHEY and SMNVEV (reference sequence). The CDR3 covers 14 residues. CDR3 loop: CASSLFQRNTEAFF. CDR3 coding DNA: TGTGCCAGCAGTTTATTTCAAAGGAACACTGAAGCTTTCTTT.

This sequence joins TRBV9 and TRBJ2-2; 10 bases map to TRBD1. V shed 3 bases, J shed 7 bases, and the junction held 3 bases outside the gene matches. From germline, CDR1 is SGDLS and CDR2 YYNGEE. The CDR3 sequence is 14 residues long. This CDR3 reads CASSGQGAGGELFF. CDR3 nucleotides: TGTGCCAGCAGCGGACAGGGGGCGGGCGGGGAGCTGTTTTTT.

This clonotype turned up a few times. V and J are TRBV6-4 and TRBJ1-1, with D hard to call. The germline CDR1 and CDR2 sequences are MRHNA and SNTAGT. V lost 0 bases and J lost 1, with 3 bases in between. This CDR3 contains 13 residues. CDR3 nucleotide sequence: TGTGCCAGCAGTGACTCACAGAACACTGAAGCTTTCTTT. This gives the protein CASSDSQNTEAFF.

The chain combines TRBV14 with TRBJ1-1; 7 bases agree with TRBD1. The CDR3 spans 15 residues. The V and J ends lost 4 bases and 0 bases, in that order; junction bases with no gene match: 5. Germline CDR1 SGHDN, CDR2 FVKESK. As DNA, the CDR3 is TGTGCCAGCAGCCCCTGGACAGGATTGAACACTGAAGCTTTCTTT. Its protein product is CASSPWTGLNTEAFF.

This clonotype was detected many times. The chain joins TRBV4-2 to TRBJ2-2; no clear D. The length of the CDR3 is 14 residues. CDR1 is LGHNA and CDR2 is YNFKEQ in the germline V gene. V was cut by 4 bases and J by 2 bases, with 8 bases left in between. The CDR3 loop reads CASSLPRNTGELFF. CDR3 in DNA: TGTGCCAGCAGCCTACCTAGAAACACCGGGGAGCTGTTTTTT.

At least ten counts were recorded for this clonotype. The chain recombines TRBV3-1 with TRBJ1-2; TRBD1 is a possible D gene (6 bases). The CDR3 runs 14 residues. Germline V gene data show CDR1 as LGHDT and CDR2 as YNNKEL (reference sequence). Trimming pared 4 bases from V and 6 bases from J, leaving 15 bases between. The CDR3 bases are TGTGCCAGCAGCCGCTTCTGGGGGGCGAATGGCTACACCTTC. Translation gives CASSRFWGANGYTF.

This sequence joins TRBV7-9 and TRBJ2-3; D gene uncertain. CDR1 is SEHNR and CDR2 is FQNEAQ in the germline V gene (reference sequence). Trimming left V 5 bases short and J 6 bases short, with 9 bases between. The CDR3 has 12 residues. In DNA form, the CDR3 reads TGTGCCAGCAGCACCTGGTCGGATACGCAGTATTTT. Amino acids: CASSTWSDTQYF.

This clonotype was counted only a few times. The rearrangement links TRBV4-3 to TRBJ2-5; TRBD2 agrees at 10 bases. Losses at the gene ends were 1 base for V and 1 base for J; bases not matched to a gene: 3. The germline V gene has CDR1 LGHNA and CDR2 YSLEER. The CDR3 has 16 residues. CDR3 amino acids: CASSQGIAGGQETQYF. DNA for the CDR3: TGCGCCAGCAGCCAAGGAATAGCGGGGGGCCAAGAGACCCAGTACTTC.